The present T cell receptor (beta chain) was sequenced within a study of blood T cell repertoires in COVID-19. For the study at large: The samples span acute and convalescent COVID-19 from the United States, Italy and Spain. In each case, the material was cDNA or gDNA derived from T cells, B-cell-depleted T cells, or PBMCs.

V shed 0 bases, J shed 5 bases, and the junction held 4 bases outside the gene matches. Germline V lookup: CDR1 SGHTA, CDR2 FQGNSA. The CDR3 consists of 15 residues. The study drew participants aged about 18 to 95 years from 20 to 30 US areas. Generated by immunoSEQ multiplex PCR, the TCRdb table keeps only in-frame clones and is missing some. The sample shows 150,000 to 200,000 clones, 75% to 85% of them seen only once. This TCR derives from a man aged 40-49 years who had recovered from COVID-19. V usage is TRBV7-2 and J usage is TRBJ2-5; TRBD1 aligns across 9 bases. Specimen: PBMCs or T cells enriched from blood (not recorded which). This CDR3 is CASSLAGQGGETQYF. The CDR3 region has the DNA TGTGCCAGCAGCTTAGCGGGACAGGGTGGGGAGACCCAGTACTTC.